One and the same sample provided the 8 T cell receptor beta chains below, sequenced in a study of blood T cells in healthy people across ages. Sample-barcoded 5' priming and a J-beta primer mix drove a second PCR of about 6 to 12 cycles. In TCRdb, the 5' RACE reads were re-called with MiXCR into one record per CDR3 protein. The repertoire consists of about 640,000 distinct CDR3 sequences, with 58% occurring once and the leading ten covering 35% to 40%. The sample taken for sequencing was blood. Every receptor here comes from a man between 60 and 75 years old in good health.

This clonotype was detected a few times. The chain employs TRBV5-1 and TRBJ2-3; the D gene is possibly TRBD2 (5 bases). V was pared by 2 bases and J by 2 bases, with 12 bases between. The CDR3 spans 15 residues. In germline, CDR1 is SGHRS, CDR2 YFSETQ. DNA of the CDR3: TGCGCCAGCAGCTTCGGTAGCGTCGTCACAGATACGCAGTATTTT. Encoded protein: CASSFGSVVTDTQYF.

This clonotype was recorded a few times. The chain joins TRBV6-1 to TRBJ2-5, with TRBD2 matching 10 bases. The CDR3 contains 16 residues. Trimming cost V 8 bases and J 5 bases; bases outside gene matches: 14. The germline V gene has CDR1 MNHNS and CDR2 SASEGT. CDR3 DNA: TGTGCCAGCCGACAACGTGGAGCGGGGGGGAGTGAGACCCAGTACTTC. Its translation is CASRQRGAGGSETQYF.

J is TRBJ2-6 and V is TRBV9; D ambiguous. The V end lost 3 bases, the J end lost 7 bases, and 11 bases lay between the germline ends. In germline, CDR1 is SGDLS, CDR2 YYNGEE. This CDR3 has 14 residues. The CDR3 DNA follows: TGTGCCAGCAGCGCCTGGGTTGAAGCCAACGTCCTGACTTTC. It yields the protein CASSAWVEANVLTF.

The CDR3 bases are TGCGCCAGCAGCTTCTCTCAGGGTTCCCCAACAGATACGCAGTATTTT. Amino acid sequence: CASSFSQGSPTDTQYF. V and J are TRBV5-1 and TRBJ2-3; a weak D match, TRBD1 (5 bases). V was pared by 2 bases and J by 3 bases, with 16 bases between. Looked up from germline, CDR1 is SGHRS and CDR2 is YFSETQ. This CDR3 is 16 amino acids long.

The chain joins TRBV20-1 to TRBJ1-2, with D perhaps TRBD1 (6 bases). Trimming left V 3 bases short and J 3 bases short, with 8 bases between. CDR3 length: 12 residues. The germline gives CDR1 DFQATT, CDR2 SNEGSKA (reference sequence). CDR3 sequence reads: CSARRGDYGYTF. The CDR3 DNA reads as TGCAGTGCTAGGAGGGGGGACTATGGCTACACCTTC.

This clonotype was seen a few times. This chain uses TRBV20-1 with TRBJ1-1, with D perhaps TRBD1 (5 bases). Looked up from germline, CDR1 is DFQATT and CDR2 is SNEGSKA (reference sequence). The length of the CDR3 is 13 residues. Trimming cost V 6 bases and J 5 bases, with 16 bases left between them. CDR3 region: CSAAGTLGTEAFF. DNA for the CDR3: TGCAGTGCCGCCGGGACCCTCGGAACTGAAGCTTTCTTT.

This sequence joins TRBV4-1 and TRBJ1-5; 7 bases are shared with TRBD1. CDR3 length equals 16 residues. V dropped 10 bases and J dropped 0; count of bases not matched to a gene: 12. In germline, CDR1 is MGHRA, CDR2 YSYEKL. CDR3 amino acids: CAIIKTGDHSNQPQHF. CDR3 sequence (DNA): TGCGCCATCATCAAAACAGGGGATCATAGCAATCAGCCCCAGCATTTT.

This clonotype was detected a few times. The chain links TRBV4-1 to TRBJ1-1; no clear D. The CDR3 totals 15 residues. Trimming removed 4 bases from V and 0 bases from J, with 12 bases in between. Germline CDR1 reads MGHRA; CDR2 reads YSYEKL. In DNA, the CDR3 is TGCGCCAGCAGCCGCTCACAGAACCTGAACACTGAAGCTTTCTTT. This sequence encodes CASSRSQNLNTEAFF.